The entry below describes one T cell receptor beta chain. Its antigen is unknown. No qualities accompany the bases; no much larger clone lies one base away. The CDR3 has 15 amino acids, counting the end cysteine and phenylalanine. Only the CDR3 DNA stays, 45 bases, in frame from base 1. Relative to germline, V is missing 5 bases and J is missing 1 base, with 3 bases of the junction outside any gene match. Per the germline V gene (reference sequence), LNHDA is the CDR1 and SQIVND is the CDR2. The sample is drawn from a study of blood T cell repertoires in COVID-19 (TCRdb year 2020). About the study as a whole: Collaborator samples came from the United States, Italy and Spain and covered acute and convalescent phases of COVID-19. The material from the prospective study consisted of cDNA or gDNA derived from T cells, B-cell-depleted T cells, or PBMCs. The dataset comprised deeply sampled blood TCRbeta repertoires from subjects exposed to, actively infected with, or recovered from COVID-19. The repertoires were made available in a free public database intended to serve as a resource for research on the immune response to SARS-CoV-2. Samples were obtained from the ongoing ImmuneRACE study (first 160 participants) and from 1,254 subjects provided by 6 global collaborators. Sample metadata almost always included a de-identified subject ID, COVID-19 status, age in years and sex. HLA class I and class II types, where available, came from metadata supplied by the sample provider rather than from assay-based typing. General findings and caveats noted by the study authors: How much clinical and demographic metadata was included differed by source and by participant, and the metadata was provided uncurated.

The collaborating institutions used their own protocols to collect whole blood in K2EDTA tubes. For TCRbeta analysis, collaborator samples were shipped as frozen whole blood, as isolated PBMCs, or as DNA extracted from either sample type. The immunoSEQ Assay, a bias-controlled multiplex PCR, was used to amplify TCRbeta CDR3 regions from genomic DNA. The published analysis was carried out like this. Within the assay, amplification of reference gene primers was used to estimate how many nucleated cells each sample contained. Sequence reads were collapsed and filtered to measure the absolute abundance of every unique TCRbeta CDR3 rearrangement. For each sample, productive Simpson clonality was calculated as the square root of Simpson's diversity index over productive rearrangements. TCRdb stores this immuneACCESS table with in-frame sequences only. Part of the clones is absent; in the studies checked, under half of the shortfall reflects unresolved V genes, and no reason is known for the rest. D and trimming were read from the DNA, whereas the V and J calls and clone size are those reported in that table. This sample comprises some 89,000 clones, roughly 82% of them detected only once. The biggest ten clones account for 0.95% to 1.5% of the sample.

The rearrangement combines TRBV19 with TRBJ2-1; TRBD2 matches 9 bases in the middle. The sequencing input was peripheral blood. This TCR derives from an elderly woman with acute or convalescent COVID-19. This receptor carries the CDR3 CASSDSGGSYNEQFF. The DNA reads TGTGCCAGTAGTGATAGCGGGGGATCCTACAATGAGCAGTTCTTC.